The 25 T cell receptor beta chains below were found in one sample sequenced in a study of OX40 agonist ivuxolimab in advanced cancers. Library preparation was by the immunoSEQ multiplex PCR assay. In its TCRdb copy, this immuneACCESS table keeps in-frame sequences only and misses some clones. Where compared with another copy, unresolved V genes explain less than half of these, and the others have no known cause. Recorded for this sample are 70,000 to 100,000 clones; 85% to 90% of them occurred a single time. About 2% of the sample comes from the top ten. The input for sequencing was CD4+ or CD8+ T cells sorted from blood, taken in a trial of the OX40 agonist ivuxolimab. These receptor sequences come from an adult with an advanced solid tumor such as melanoma, head and neck, liver or kidney cancer.

The chain uses TRBV18 and TRBJ2-3, with 7 bases that match TRBD2. The CDR3 runs 16 residues. Trimming cost V 0 bases and J 9 bases; bases outside gene matches: 12. CDR1 is KGHSH and CDR2 is LQKENI in the germline V gene. The CDR3 DNA reads TGTGCCAGCTCACCACCGGGACTACAAAGCCCGGGGACGCAGTATTTT. It is translated as CASSPPGLQSPGTQYF.

The chain uses TRBV19 and TRBJ1-5; D perhaps matches TRBD1 (6 bases). Per the germline V gene, CDR1 is LNHDA and CDR2 is SQIVND (reference sequence). This CDR3 has 16 amino acids. The germline V and J ends were trimmed by 6 bases and 6 bases, with 21 bases remaining between them. The CDR3 here is CASSRKPTGVGQPQHF. In DNA, the CDR3 is TGTGCCAGTAGCCGAAAGCCGACAGGTGTGGGTCAGCCCCAGCATTTT.

The rearrangement links TRBV18 to TRBJ2-5, with a possible D match to TRBD2 (6 bases). CDR1 is KGHSH and CDR2 is LQKENI in the germline V gene. The CDR3 runs to 15 residues. Trimming stripped 1 base from V and 0 bases from J, with 9 bases between. The CDR3 sequence: CASSPLAEYQETQYF. The CDR3 DNA is TGTGCCAGCTCACCACTAGCGGAGTACCAAGAGACCCAGTACTTC.

This sequence joins TRBV4-1 and TRBJ2-3, with 13 bases identical to TRBD2. CDR3 length equals 15 residues. The V gene end was trimmed by 2 bases and the J gene end by 5 bases; junction bases not matched to a gene: 1. Germline CDR1 reads MGHRA; CDR2 reads YSYEKL. The CDR3 DNA reads as TGCGCCAGCAGCCAACGACTAGCGGGAGGAGATACGCAGTATTTT. Translation gives CASSQRLAGGDTQYF.

This rearrangement joins TRBV28 to TRBJ2-2; no definite D call. Germline V gene lookup returns CDR1 MDHEN and CDR2 SYDVKM. The V end was cut by 7 bases, the J end by 2 bases, with 11 bases between. The CDR3 is 14 residues long. The CDR3 protein is CASIVGPNTGELFF. The CDR3 nucleotides are TGTGCCAGCATAGTGGGCCCTAACACCGGGGAGCTGTTTTTT.

This rearrangement joins TRBV27 to TRBJ2-7, with D tentatively TRBD1 or TRBD2 (5 bases each). This CDR3 contains 14 residues. Per the germline V gene, CDR1 is MNHEY and CDR2 is SMNVEV (reference sequence). V lost 2 bases to trimming and J lost 6 bases, with 14 bases between them. The CDR3 loop reads CASSLTGPGSEQYF. The CDR3 region has the DNA TGTGCCAGCAGTTTAACGGGGCCGGGGTCCGAGCAGTACTTC.

The chain couples TRBV11-1 to TRBJ1-1; 7 bases match TRBD1. CDR3 length: 13 residues. Germline trimming cut 5 bases from V and 1 base from J; bases unmatched to any gene: 1. The germline V gene encodes CDR1 SGHAT and CDR2 FQDESV (reference sequence). The CDR3 spells CASSRQGNTEAFF. As DNA, the CDR3 is TGTGCCAGCAGCCGACAGGGGAACACTGAAGCTTTCTTT.

The chain recombines TRBV27 with TRBJ2-3; D is uncertain. Germline CDR1 is MNHEY and CDR2 is SMNVEV (reference sequence). Between the trimmed V and J ends, which lost 5 bases and 3 bases, there was a span of 15 bases. This CDR3 comprises 15 residues. CDR3 region: CASSLSLGFTDTQYF. The CDR3 coding sequence is TGTGCCAGCAGTCTCTCGCTAGGGTTTACAGATACGCAGTATTTT.

The chain carries TRBV5-4 and TRBJ1-1; D ambiguous. V was clipped by 0 bases and J by 4 bases, with 10 bases between them. The CDR3 is 14 residues long. CDR1 and CDR2 from the germline V gene are SGHNT and YYREEE (reference sequence). CDR3 amino acids: CASSLDVKGTEAFF. The CDR3 region has the DNA TGTGCCAGCAGCTTGGACGTCAAAGGCACTGAAGCTTTCTTT.

The chain combines TRBV6-1 with TRBJ2-2; D is uncertain. Trimming shortened V by 4 bases and J by 2 bases, and 5 bases separated the two germline ends. Germline V lookup: CDR1 MNHNS, CDR2 SASEGT. This CDR3 contains 13 residues. The CDR3: CASSVQNTGELFF. CDR3 DNA sequence: TGTGCCAGCAGTGTCCAAAACACCGGGGAGCTGTTTTTT.

This clone was picked up one time. The rearrangement joins TRBV7-9 to TRBJ2-7; D perhaps matches TRBD2 (6 bases). The V end lost 2 bases, the J end lost 8 bases, and 13 bases lay between the germline ends. CDR3 length: 13 amino acids. Germline CDR1 is SEHNR and CDR2 is FQNEAQ (reference sequence). CDR3 region: CASSLIMEGQQYF. CDR3 nucleotide sequence: TGTGCCAGCAGCTTAATAATGGAGGGTCAGCAGTACTTC.

The chain is built from TRBV7-9 and TRBJ2-3; either TRBD1 or TRBD2 may fit D (5 bases each). The CDR3 is made up of 16 amino acids. Trimming cost V 4 bases and J 2 bases, with 16 bases left between them. In germline, CDR1 is SEHNR, CDR2 FQNEAQ (reference sequence). In DNA form, the CDR3 reads TGTGCCAGCAGCTGGGGGATGGGGGTGGACACAGATACGCAGTATTTT. Its translation: CASSWGMGVDTDTQYF.

This clone appeared a few times. The rearrangement uses TRBV28 and TRBJ2-7; no firm D call. Germline CDR1 MDHEN, CDR2 SYDVKM. CDR3 length: 11 residues. With 1 base removed from V and 7 bases from J, the gap between germline ends came to 5 bases. The CDR3 DNA is TGTGCCAGCAGTTTATTCCGGGAGCAGTACTTC. It codes for CASSLFREQYF.

The rearrangement uses TRBV5-1 and TRBJ2-2, with 16 positions matching TRBD2. The CDR3 extends over 17 amino acids. The V and J ends lost 3 bases and 4 bases, in that order; junction bases with no gene match: 3. Per the germline V gene, CDR1 is SGHRS and CDR2 is YFSETQ. CDR3 in amino acids: CASSSGTSGRVTGELFF. The CDR3 DNA is TGCGCCAGCAGCTCCGGGACTAGCGGGAGGGTCACCGGGGAGCTGTTTTTT.

The rearrangement links TRBV28 to TRBJ2-3, with D perhaps being TRBD1 or TRBD2 (7 bases each). Trimming took off 5 bases at V and 1 base at J, with 13 bases between the two ends. This CDR3 region has 15 residues. The germline gives CDR1 MDHEN, CDR2 SYDVKM. The CDR3 coding sequence is TGTGCCAGCAGTCAGGGGGGGGGCGGCACAGATACGCAGTATTTT. Amino acids: CASSQGGGGTDTQYF.

V and J are TRBV13 and TRBJ1-3; no firm D call. This CDR3 is 17 amino acids long. From germline, CDR1 is PRHDT and CDR2 FYEKMQ (reference sequence). V dropped 0 bases and J dropped 0 bases, with 12 bases sitting between them. CDR3 region: CASSLGVYKSSGNTIYF. CDR3 coding DNA: TGTGCCAGCAGCTTAGGCGTTTACAAGAGCTCTGGAAACACCATATATTTT.

This clone was seen a handful of times. V gene TRBV11-2 combines with J gene TRBJ2-3, with D uncertain. The CDR3 loop spans 15 amino acids. CDR1 and CDR2 from the germline V gene are SGHAT and FQNNGV. Trimming cost V 2 bases and J 0 bases, with 9 bases left between them. CDR3 sequence reads: CASSLQPLSTDTQYF. Here the CDR3 DNA reads TGTGCCAGCAGCTTACAACCGCTTAGCACAGATACGCAGTATTTT. The entire variable domain, with the rest obtained from reference TRBV11-2 and TRBJ2-3, is as follows: EAGVAQSPRYKIIEKRQSVAFWCNPISGHATLYWYQQILGQGPKLLIQFQNNGVVDDSQLPKDRFSAERLKGVDSTLKIQPAKLEDSAVYLCASSLQPLSTDTQYFGPGTRLTVL.

The gene calls are TRBV6-5 and TRBJ2-7, with D possibly being TRBD1 or TRBD2 (5 bases each). CDR1 MNHEY and CDR2 SVGAGI come from the germline V gene. Between the trimmed V and J ends, which lost 4 bases and 10 bases, there was a span of 20 bases. The CDR3 spans 14 residues. The CDR3 region is CASSSASGGQKQYF. The CDR3 DNA reads TGTGCCAGCAGTTCCGCTTCTGGGGGTCAGAAACAGTACTTC.

The chain couples TRBV28 to TRBJ1-2; D might be TRBD1 (6 bases). Germline loops: CDR1 MDHEN, CDR2 SYDVKM. The CDR3 totals 12 residues. The V gene lost 6 bases and the J gene lost 7 bases, with 12 bases spanning the gap. The CDR3 DNA is TGTGCCAGCAGATGTACAGGGTGTGGCTACACCTTC. As protein: CASRCTGCGYTF.

V gene TRBV7-2 combines with J gene TRBJ2-7; TRBD2 aligns across 13 bases. V lost 3 bases, J lost 3 bases, and 2 bases stayed unmatched. CDR3 size: 15 residues. The germline CDR1 and CDR2 sequences are SGHTA and FQGNSA. The CDR3: CASSFGLAGDYEQYF. CDR3 nucleotides: TGTGCCAGCAGCTTTGGACTAGCGGGGGACTACGAGCAGTACTTC. Filled out from reference TRBV7-2 and TRBJ2-7, the complete variable domain reads GAGVSQSPSNKVTEKGKDVELRCDPISGHTALYWYRQSLGQGLEFLIYFQGNSAPDKSGLPSDRFSAERTGGSVSTLTIQRTQQEDSAVYLCASSFGLAGDYEQYFGPGTRLTVT.

The chain links TRBV7-9 to TRBJ2-7; no firm D call. The germline V gene has CDR1 SEHNR and CDR2 FQNEAQ (reference sequence). The CDR3 is made up of 11 amino acids. The V and J ends lost 1 base and 4 bases respectively, with 2 bases between them. CDR3 nucleotides: TGTGCCAGCAGCTTAGTATACGAGCAGTACTTC. Residues: CASSLVYEQYF.

This chain's CDR3 is CASSLESSPRGYTF. The CDR3 DNA follows: TGCGCCAGCAGCTTGGAATCCTCACCGCGTGGCTACACCTTC. The chain carries TRBV5-1 and TRBJ1-2; no firm D call. CDR3 length: 14 residues. Trimming removed 0 bases from V and 7 bases from J, with 13 bases in between. Germline V gene sequence: CDR1 SGHRS, CDR2 YFSETQ. The entire variable domain, with the rest obtained from reference TRBV5-1 and TRBJ1-2, is as follows: KAGVTQTPRYLIKTRGQQVTLSCSPISGHRSVSWYQQTPGQGLQFLFEYFSETQRNKGNFPGRFSGRQFSNSRSEMNVSTLELGDSALYLCASSLESSPRGYTFGSGTRLTVV.

The J gene is TRBJ2-1, the V gene TRBV4-2; TRBD2 matches at 7 bases. Germline V gene data show CDR1 as LGHNA and CDR2 as YNFKEQ. The V and J ends lost 1 base and 9 bases, in that order; junction bases with no gene match: 9. The CDR3 spans 15 residues. CDR3 sequence reads: CASSQGGGEGSEQFF. The DNA for the CDR3 is TGTGCCAGCAGCCAAGGAGGCGGGGAGGGGAGTGAGCAGTTCTTC.

CDR3 sequence reads: CASSFCEKIYEQYF. The DNA for the CDR3 is TGTGCCAGCAGCTTTTGCGAGAAGATCTACGAGCAGTACTTC. The rearrangement joins TRBV11-2 to TRBJ2-7, with D unclear. The CDR3 has 14 residues. Trimming stripped 3 bases from V and 3 bases from J, with 12 bases between. Germline V gene lookup returns CDR1 SGHAT and CDR2 FQNNGV.

J is TRBJ1-5 and V is TRBV30, with D maybe TRBD1 (5 bases). V was cut by 3 bases and J by 0 bases, with 15 bases left in between. Germline CDR1 reads GTSNPN; CDR2 reads SVGIG (reference sequence). The length of the CDR3 is 16 residues. CDR3 amino acids: CAWSVRARDSNQPQHF. CDR3 bases: TGTGCCTGGAGCGTGAGGGCCAGGGATAGCAATCAGCCCCAGCATTTT.